The 8 T cell receptor beta chains listed next were all sequenced from one sample in a study of cytomegalovirus exposure and HLA in healthy donors. TCRdb's copy holds only in-frame clones and misses some; the assay was immunoSEQ multiplex PCR. The repertoire consists of under 75,000 clones, with around 93% occurring once and the leading ten covering about 5.4%. Specimen: PBMCs. The receptor source for this set is a man aged 18 to 30 in good health and CMV-seropositive.

The V gene is TRBV27, the J gene TRBJ2-4, with D possibly TRBD1 on 6 matching bases. The CDR3 extends over 16 amino acids. The germline V gene has CDR1 MNHEY and CDR2 SMNVEV (reference sequence). Trimming took 5 bases from V and 0 from J, leaving 14 bases between them. The CDR3 sequence is CASSHRDKLAKNIQYF. CDR3 sequence (DNA): TGTGCCAGCAGTCACCGGGACAAACTAGCCAAAAACATTCAGTACTTC.

The V and J genes are TRBV5-8 and TRBJ2-5; 7 bases align to TRBD1. V dropped 0 bases and J dropped 2; count of bases not matched to a gene: 4. CDR1 SGHTS and CDR2 YDEGEE come from the germline V gene. The CDR3 has 15 residues. CDR3 nucleotides: TGTGCCAGCAGCTTGGGCCAGGGACAGCAAGAGACCCAGTACTTC. It is translated as CASSLGQGQQETQYF.

The sample holds a few counts of this clone. The V call is TRBV2, the J call TRBJ2-3; a possible D gene is TRBD2 (6 bases). V was shortened by 6 bases and J by 7 bases, with 11 bases between the two germline ends. CDR1 and CDR2 from the germline V gene are SNHLY and FYNNEI. There are 12 residues in the CDR3. The CDR3 protein is CASRGGLNTQYF. The CDR3 nucleotides are TGTGCCAGCAGGGGGGGACTGAATACGCAGTATTTT.

The rearrangement links TRBV5-1 to TRBJ1-1, with TRBD1 matching 7 bases. Germline CDR1 is SGHRS and CDR2 is YFSETQ. V lost 5 bases to trimming and J lost 1 base; unmatched junction nucleotides: 8. This CDR3 has 15 amino acids. As DNA, the CDR3 is TGCGCCAGCAGTTTCACAGGGGAAGGGAACACTGAAGCTTTCTTT. Translating gives CASSFTGEGNTEAFF.

The chain links TRBV2 to TRBJ2-3; 7 bases align to TRBD2. Trimming cost V 4 bases and J 8 bases; bases outside gene matches: 12. Germline CDR1 SNHLY, CDR2 FYNNEI. The CDR3 is 15 amino acids. The CDR3 is CASSVGPTSVVTQYF. DNA for the CDR3: TGTGCCAGCAGTGTCGGGCCAACTAGCGTTGTTACGCAGTATTTT.

The rearrangement joins TRBV10-3 to TRBJ1-2; D remains unclear. The germline gives CDR1 ENHRY, CDR2 SYGVKD. The V gene lost 2 bases and the J gene lost 4 bases, with 17 bases spanning the gap. The CDR3 spans 16 residues. CDR3 bases: TGTGCCATCAGTGAGCCCCGCGAGGGAACCTCCTATGGCTACACCTTC. Translating it yields CAISEPREGTSYGYTF.

The chain couples TRBV6-5 to TRBJ2-2; D perhaps matches TRBD2 (5 bases). This CDR3 has 14 residues. CDR1 and CDR2 (germline): MNHEY, SVGAGI. V was pared by 2 bases and J by 5 bases, with 9 bases between. CDR3: CASSYGGTTGELFF. In DNA form, the CDR3 reads TGTGCCAGCAGTTACGGAGGCACGACCGGGGAGCTGTTTTTT.

V is TRBV5-4 and J is TRBJ2-7; 8 nucleotides match TRBD2. This CDR3 region has 14 residues. With 5 bases clipped from V and 0 bases from J, the junction kept 4 bases outside the gene matches. Per germline, CDR1 SGHNT and CDR2 YYREEE (reference sequence). The chain's CDR3 is CASRLAGGSYEQYF. For the CDR3, the DNA is TGTGCCAGCAGGCTAGCGGGCGGCTCCTACGAGCAGTACTTC.